Reported below is one T cell receptor beta chain. TCRdb re-called the PCR reads through MiXCR. The sample has about 59,000 clones; roughly 15% are singletons. Each patient came to thyroid surgery without any prior treatment (of any kind). The sample is drawn from a study of metastatic and nonmetastatic thyroid tumors. Study overall: Malignant thyroid and benign thyroid patients provided blood and tumor or nodule tissue whose repertoires were compared.

The germline CDR1 and CDR2 sequences are SGHDN and FVKESK. The CDR3 loop spans 15 amino acids. Trimming cost V 4 bases and J 1 base, with 10 bases left between them. The sample consisted of blood. The J gene is TRBJ1-4, the V gene TRBV14; D might be TRBD1 (6 bases). The source is a male donor with papillary thyroid cancer or a benign thyroid nodule (not recorded which). Some clones in this sample may be carry-over from other donors' samples. In DNA form, the CDR3 reads TGTGCCAGCAGCCGGGGACAAGTAACTAATGAAAAACTGTTTTTT. Residues: CASSRGQVTNEKLFF.